This entry describes one T cell receptor beta chain. No antigen is known for it. As the CDR3 is not closed by the conserved phenylalanine or tryptophan, this likely results from a read error. This entry is derived from a study of cytomegalovirus exposure and HLA in healthy donors. Deletions cut 1 base from V and 11 bases from J, with 23 bases between. This CDR3 is built from 16 residues. In germline, CDR1 is PRHDT, CDR2 FYEKMQ (reference sequence). Broader study findings: With later analysis, a missense DCLRE1C variant became linked to TCR beta V- and J-gene trimming. Segments of the TCR beta V type were, in most cases, productive about 90% or about 30% of the time in an earlier analysis.

The primer mix had 60 Vbeta and 13 Jbeta primers. Some clones are missing from TCRdb's copy, which holds only in-frame ones; the method was immunoSEQ multiplex PCR. The sample carries around 50,000 clones, around 80% recorded once. This sequence was found in a man aged 25 to 40 in good health and CMV-seropositive. Sequencing input: PBMCs. This rearrangement joins TRBV13 to TRBJ1-1; D perhaps matches TRBD1 (5 bases). Here the CDR3 reads CASSLEGEATGEEAFL. The CDR3 DNA sequence: TGTGCCAGCAGCTTAGAAGGAGAGGCAACGGGGGAGGAGGCTTTCCTT.